This T cell receptor beta chain comes out of a study of T cells expressing NK-cell markers. Study-wide findings and caveats: A range of about 1.0-8% of CD8+ T cells consisted of dominant NKG2C+ clonotypes in 5 to 7 donors.

To note about this clonotype: Its antigen is still unknown.

UMIs were included in TCR beta cDNA generated by 5'RACE template switching. TCRdb reanalyzed the 5' RACE reads and collapses them to one entry per CDR3 protein, without DNA. This sample's table has hundreds of thousands of distinct CDR3 sequences. Per the germline V gene, CDR1 is LNHDA and CDR2 is SQIVND (reference sequence). The CDR3 is made up of 17 amino acids. The receptor was isolated from a man aged 18 to 29 in good health. The rearrangement joins TRBV19 to TRBJ2-1; absent DNA, TCRdb's TRBD2 call cannot be checked. Sample: blood T cells: a sorted CD56 or NKG2C T cell subset, CD4+ or CD8+ T cells, or bulk PBMC T cells (not recorded which). This CDR3 reads CASSISGTSGRNNEQFF.